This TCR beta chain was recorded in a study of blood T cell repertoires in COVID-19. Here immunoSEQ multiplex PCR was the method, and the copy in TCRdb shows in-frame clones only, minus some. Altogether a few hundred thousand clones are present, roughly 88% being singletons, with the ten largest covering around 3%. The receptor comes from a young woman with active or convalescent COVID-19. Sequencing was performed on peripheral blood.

The chain's CDR3 is CASSLEEDGYTF. The CDR3 DNA follows: TGCGCCAGCAGCTTGGAGGAGGATGGCTACACCTTC. V and J are TRBV5-1 and TRBJ1-2; D remains ambiguous. The germline V gene encodes CDR1 SGHRS and CDR2 YFSETQ. The CDR3 consists of 12 residues. V was shortened by 0 bases and J by 6 bases, with 6 bases between the two germline ends.